The TCR beta chain described here comes from a study of cytomegalovirus exposure and HLA in healthy donors. Both 60 Vbeta primers and 13 Jbeta primers went into the PCR. Repertoires were generated with immunoSEQ multiplex PCR, while TCRdb's copy carries only in-frame clones and drops some. Of 150,000 to 200,000 clones in the sample, about 80% are singletons; the top ten hold about 1.1%. The germline V and J ends were trimmed by 3 bases and 0 bases, with 12 bases remaining between them. Germline assignment: CDR1 SEHNR and CDR2 FQNEAQ (reference sequence). This CDR3 has 16 residues. This receptor was taken from a woman between 35 and 50 years old in good health and CMV-seronegative. The sample taken for sequencing was PBMCs. This chain connects TRBV7-9 to TRBJ2-4; tentative D call: TRBD2 (6 bases). The CDR3 nucleotides are TGTGCCAGCAGCTTGGGTAGCGGCCTAGCCAAAAACATTCAGTACTTC. It codes for CASSLGSGLAKNIQYF.